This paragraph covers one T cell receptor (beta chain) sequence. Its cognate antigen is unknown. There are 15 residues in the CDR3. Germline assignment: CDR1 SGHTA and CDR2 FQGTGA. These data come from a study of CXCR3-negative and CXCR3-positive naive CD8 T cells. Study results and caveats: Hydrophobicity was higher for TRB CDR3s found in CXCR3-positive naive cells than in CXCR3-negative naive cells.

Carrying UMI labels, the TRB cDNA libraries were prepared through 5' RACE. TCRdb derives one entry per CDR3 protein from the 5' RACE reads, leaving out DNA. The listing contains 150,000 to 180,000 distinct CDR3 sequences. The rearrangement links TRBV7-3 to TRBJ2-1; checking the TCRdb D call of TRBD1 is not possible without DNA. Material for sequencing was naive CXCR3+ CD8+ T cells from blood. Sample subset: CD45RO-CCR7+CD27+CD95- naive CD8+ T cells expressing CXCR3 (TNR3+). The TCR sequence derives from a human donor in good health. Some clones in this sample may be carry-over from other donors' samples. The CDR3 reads CASSFGGGDKDEQFF.